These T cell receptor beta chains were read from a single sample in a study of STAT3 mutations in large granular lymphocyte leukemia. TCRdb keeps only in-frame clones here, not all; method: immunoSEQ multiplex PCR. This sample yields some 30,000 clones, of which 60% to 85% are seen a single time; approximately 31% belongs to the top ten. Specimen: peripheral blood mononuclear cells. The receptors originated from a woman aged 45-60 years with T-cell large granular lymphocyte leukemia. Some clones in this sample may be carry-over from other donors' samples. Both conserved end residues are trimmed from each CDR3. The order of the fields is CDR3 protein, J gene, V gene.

CDR3aa: ASSESRMPETQY; j_gene: TRBJ2-5; v_gene: TRBV10-2
CDR3aa: ASSQTGSEQY; j_gene: TRBJ2-7; v_gene: TRBV5-5
CDR3aa: ASSLLVNEQF; j_gene: TRBJ2-1; v_gene: TRBV7-9
CDR3aa: SASVRYEQY; j_gene: TRBJ2-7; v_gene: TRBV20-1
CDR3aa: ASSLGLAGGPTGELF; j_gene: TRBJ2-2; v_gene: TRBV5-1
CDR3aa: STSGTGVYEQY; j_gene: TRBJ2-7; v_gene: TRBV29-1
CDR3aa: ASSLFSETQY; j_gene: TRBJ2-5; v_gene: TRBV5-5
CDR3aa: ASSISSVQDNQPQH; j_gene: TRBJ1-5; v_gene: TRBV19
CDR3aa: ASSSESSYEQY; j_gene: TRBJ2-7; v_gene: TRBV6-6
CDR3aa: ASSVLGAAGVTDTQY; j_gene: TRBJ2-3; v_gene: TRBV9
CDR3aa: ASSQETGGYEQY; j_gene: TRBJ2-7; v_gene: TRBV4-3
CDR3aa: AWGGQGSGYT; j_gene: TRBJ1-2; v_gene: TRBV30
CDR3aa: ASSPGWPGELF; j_gene: TRBJ2-2; v_gene: TRBV7-9
CDR3aa: ASSWGGQSYEQY; j_gene: TRBJ2-7; v_gene: TRBV5-1
CDR3aa: ASSPTGNGYT; j_gene: TRBJ1-2; v_gene: TRBV18
CDR3aa: ASSHYQGFEQY; j_gene: TRBJ2-7; v_gene: TRBV18
CDR3aa: ASSPSGTRLVDEQF; j_gene: TRBJ2-1; v_gene: TRBV7-2
CDR3aa: ASSSIMGGAETQY; j_gene: TRBJ2-5; v_gene: TRBV5-4
CDR3aa: ASSIGAQAYGYT; j_gene: TRBJ1-2; v_gene: TRBV19
CDR3aa: ASTKGHYTQETQY; j_gene: TRBJ2-5; v_gene: TRBV7-2
CDR3aa: ATSRETKGGNGEQY; j_gene: TRBJ2-7; v_gene: TRBV15
CDR3aa: ASSPRGDEQF; j_gene: TRBJ2-1; v_gene: TRBV18
CDR3aa: ASSLVVEGNTIY; j_gene: TRBJ1-3; v_gene: TRBV18
CDR3aa: ASSAGKPGAF; j_gene: TRBJ1-1; v_gene: TRBV2
CDR3aa: ASSLNQLGNEKLF; j_gene: TRBJ1-4; v_gene: TRBV7-2
CDR3aa: ASSPGTRRENLY; j_gene: TRBJ2-7; v_gene: TRBV6-6
CDR3aa: ASSGPPSTDTQY; j_gene: TRBJ2-3; v_gene: TRBV6-5
CDR3aa: ASSTGQVNEQF; j_gene: TRBJ2-1; v_gene: TRBV5-1
CDR3aa: ASSARTGNYEQY; j_gene: TRBJ2-7; v_gene: TRBV7-9
CDR3aa: ASSPGQGADTQY; j_gene: TRBJ2-3; v_gene: TRBV5-1
CDR3aa: ASIPPGRHVGTEAF; j_gene: TRBJ1-1; v_gene: TRBV5-1
CDR3aa: ASSFAGTGLTEAF; j_gene: TRBJ1-1; v_gene: TRBV7-9
CDR3aa: SVTSRRGEKLF; j_gene: TRBJ1-4; v_gene: TRBV29-1
CDR3aa: ASSFSRALNTEAF; j_gene: TRBJ1-1; v_gene: TRBV5-1
CDR3aa: ASRQAGGPTGELF; j_gene: TRBJ2-2; v_gene: TRBV13
CDR3aa: ASDRTGTDNYGYT; j_gene: TRBJ1-2; v_gene: TRBV19
CDR3aa: ASSYVGIQETQY; j_gene: TRBJ2-5; v_gene: TRBV6-5
CDR3aa: ASSPFLGEQY; j_gene: TRBJ2-7; v_gene: TRBV5-5
CDR3aa: ASSLGQGTYGYT; j_gene: TRBJ1-2; v_gene: TRBV7-2
CDR3aa: ATSRVPRETQY; j_gene: TRBJ2-5; v_gene: TRBV15
CDR3aa: ASSLAGIGGETQY; j_gene: TRBJ2-5; v_gene: TRBV5-4
CDR3aa: ASSQGVRILEYGYT; j_gene: TRBJ1-2; v_gene: TRBV14
CDR3aa: AGSGGWDTEAF; j_gene: TRBJ1-1; v_gene: TRBV28
CDR3aa: ASSERGNQPQH; j_gene: TRBJ1-5; v_gene: TRBV27
CDR3aa: ASSLYSTVKLF; j_gene: TRBJ1-4; v_gene: TRBV7-8
CDR3aa: ASSLIAQGKETQY; j_gene: TRBJ2-5; v_gene: TRBV7-9
CDR3aa: ASSYRGTTEAF; j_gene: TRBJ1-1; v_gene: TRBV6-6
CDR3aa: ASSPMGRLFRELF; j_gene: TRBJ2-2; v_gene: TRBV27
CDR3aa: ASTKQGSTEAF; j_gene: TRBJ1-1; v_gene: TRBV6-1